These T cell receptor beta chains were read from a single sample in a study of blood T cell repertoires in COVID-19. Data came from immunoSEQ multiplex PCR; TCRdb stores just in-frame clones and leaves some out. The sample has about 110,000 clones, about nine tenths seen once. Input material: peripheral blood. The receptors were sampled from a human donor in a cohort sampled during active COVID-19. CDR3s include the opening cysteine and the closing phenylalanine or tryptophan. Fields, in order: CDR3 protein, V gene, J gene.

CASSIDRQGHYGYTF	TRBV19	TRBJ1-2
CAWSGTSGRSETQYF	TRBV30	TRBJ2-5
CASSRLYLGTATGYTF	TRBV27	TRBJ1-2
CATSERYGYTF	TRBV6-5	TRBJ1-2
CASSQDLSGRVADTQYF	TRBV3-1/TRBV3-2	TRBJ2-3
CASSYGAEASGNTIYF	TRBV6-5	TRBJ1-3
CASSLGESYGYTF	TRBV5-1	TRBJ1-2
CASSQGQADQPQHF	TRBV19	TRBJ1-5
CASSERTSGGNTDTQYF	TRBV6-1	TRBJ2-3
CASSQESGNLGAEAFF	TRBV4-1	TRBJ1-1